The rows below give T cell receptor beta chains drawn from one sample of a study of cytomegalovirus exposure and HLA in healthy donors. Only in-frame clones appear in the TCRdb table, and some are missing; sequencing was by immunoSEQ multiplex PCR. Of about 160,000 clones in the sample, 82% were seen once. The specimen was PBMCs. The receptors here all came from a girl between 10 and 17 years old in good health and CMV-seropositive. The CDR3 runs from the conserved cysteine through the conserved F or W. The D gene is left open where the match is weak. Clone size, where shown, is once, few, many, or a class for clones that have expanded.

.	few	TRBJ1-5	TRBV9	TGTGCCAGCAGTCGCGGGGGGCAGGAAGATCAGCCCCAGCATTTT	CASSRGGQEDQPQHF
TRBD2	.	TRBJ2-6	TRBV9	TGTGCCAGCAGCGTATTCTATCGTGCGGGAGCTGGGGCCAACGTCCTGACTTTC	CASSVFYRAGAGANVLTF
.	.	TRBJ1-5	TRBV5-8	TGTGCCAGCAGCTTGGAGGGGAGCAATCAGCCCCAGCATTTT	CASSLEGSNQPQHF
.	few	TRBJ2-7	TRBV7-5	TGTGCCAGAAGCGAATCCGGGACTAGGAGTATCTACGAGCAGTACTTC	CARSESGTRSIYEQYF
TRBD2	.	TRBJ2-2	TRBV28	TGTGCCAGCAGTTTATCAGCGGGGACCGGGGAGCTGTTTTTT	CASSLSAGTGELFF
.	.	TRBJ1-2	TRBV4-1	TGCGCCAGCAGCCAAACCGGGACCGGGCGGGGGTGGGGTGTGGGCTACACCTTC	CASSQTGTGRGWGVGYTF
.	.	TRBJ2-3	TRBV4-3	TGCGCCAGCAGCCAAGACCTCTCGTACTATGTGGCGGCCCCCACAGATACGCAGTATTTT	CASSQDLSYYVAAPTDTQYF
.	.	TRBJ1-4	TRBV10-3	TGTGCCGTGCGGACAGAACTTAATGAAAAACTGTTTTTT	CAVRTELNEKLFF
.	few	TRBJ2-7	TRBV7-8	TGTGCCAGCAGCTTAGTTCTGAGGAGCTCCTACGAGCAGTACTTC	CASSLVLRSSYEQYF
.	.	TRBJ2-7	TRBV16	TGTGCCAGCAGCCAAGAAACAGGAACCAACGACGAGCAGTACTTC	CASSQETGTNDEQYF
.	.	TRBJ2-3	TRBV11-3	TGTGCCAGCAGCTTAGACAGTTCAAGCACAGATACGCAGTATTTT	CASSLDSSSTDTQYF
TRBD2	.	TRBJ2-7	TRBV28	TGTGCCAGCAGGCGGACTAGCGGGAGTTCCTACGAGCAGTACTTC	CASRRTSGSSYEQYF
TRBD1	.	TRBJ1-2	TRBV5-8	TGTGCCAGCAGCCTAAACAGGGGCTATGGCTACACCTTC	CASSLNRGYGYTF
.	.	TRBJ1-5	TRBV28	TGTGCCAGCAAGACCTACAGGGATAGCAATCAGCCCCAGCATTTT	CASKTYRDSNQPQHF
TRBD2	.	TRBJ2-2	TRBV7-3	TGTGCCAGCAGCTCTAGCGGAAACACCGGGGAGCTGTTTTTT	CASSSSGNTGELFF
TRBD1	.	TRBJ1-2	TRBV19	TGTGCCAGTAGTTTTTGGGACAGGGAAGACTATGGCTACACCTTC	CASSFWDREDYGYTF
.	few	TRBJ2-7	TRBV2	TGTGCCAGCAGTGATCTCGGACAGACCTACGAGCAGTACTTC	CASSDLGQTYEQYF
TRBD1	.	TRBJ1-2	TRBV2	TGTGCCAGCGGGACAGGGTATGGCTACACCTTC	CASGTGYGYTF
TRBD2	.	TRBJ2-1	TRBV7-3	TGTGCCAGCAGCTTAACTAGCGGGAGGGACAATGAGCAGTTCTTC	CASSLTSGRDNEQFF